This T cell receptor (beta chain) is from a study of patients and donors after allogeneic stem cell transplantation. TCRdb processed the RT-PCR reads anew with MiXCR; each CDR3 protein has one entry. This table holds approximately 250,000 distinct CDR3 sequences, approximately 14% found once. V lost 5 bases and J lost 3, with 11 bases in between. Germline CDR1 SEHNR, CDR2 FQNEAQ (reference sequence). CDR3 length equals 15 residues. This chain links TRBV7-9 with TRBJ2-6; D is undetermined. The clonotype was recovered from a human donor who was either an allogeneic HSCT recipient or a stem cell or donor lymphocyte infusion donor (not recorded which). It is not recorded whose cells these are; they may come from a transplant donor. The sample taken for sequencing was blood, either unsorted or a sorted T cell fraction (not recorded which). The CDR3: CASSLPRIGANVLTF. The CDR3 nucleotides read TGTGCCAGCAGCCTTCCTAGGATTGGGGCCAACGTCCTGACTTTC.